This entry concerns a single T cell receptor (beta chain). Its antigen is undetermined. The data belong to a study of OX40 agonist ivuxolimab in advanced cancers. Across the whole study: Intravenous ivuxolimab was administered to patients every 2 weeks at 0.01 to 10 mg/kg. Subjects had a mean age of 60 years, with a range of about 20 to 85; just over 80% were male.

Method: immunoSEQ multiplex PCR; TCRdb's copy keeps in-frame clones and lacks some. The data contain 89,000 or so clones, about 90% of them singletons. Notes on the study in general: There were, on average, more expanded clones in CD8+ T cells than in CD4+. Some nonresponders likewise displayed low normalized T-cell clonal expansion.

The sequence was collected from an adult with an advanced solid tumor such as melanoma, head and neck, liver or kidney cancer. The sequencing used CD4+ or CD8+ T cells sorted from blood, collected in a trial of the OX40 agonist ivuxolimab.

The CDR3 coding sequence is TGTGCCAGCAGTTTATTTGGCAACGGGGGCCTATTTAGTGGCTACACCTTC. Translation: CASSLFGNGGLFSGYTF. The chain couples TRBV28 to TRBJ1-2; D possibly corresponds to TRBD1 (6 bases). Deletions cut 1 base from V and 7 bases from J, with 22 bases between. The CDR3 sequence is 17 residues long. CDR1 MDHEN and CDR2 SYDVKM come from the germline V gene.